The 6 T cell receptor beta chains below come from one sample, sequenced in a study of shared clonotypes between healthy human individuals. Produced via immunoSEQ multiplex PCR; TCRdb's table is partial and in-frame only. The sample has a few million clones; around 95% are singletons. Specimen: naive CD4+ T cells sorted from blood. Subset defined: CD45RA+ positively selected. Receptor source: a man younger than 35 in good health.

The gene calls are TRBV6-6 and TRBJ1-4; weak D call: TRBD1 (6 bases). Germline CDR1 reads MNHNY; CDR2 reads SVGAGI (reference sequence). This CDR3 contains 15 residues. Trimming shortened V by 6 bases and J by 5 bases, and 16 bases separated the two germline ends. The chain's CDR3 is CASSPEGEPNEKLFF. CDR3 nucleotides: TGTGCCAGCAGCCCCGAGGGGGAACCCAATGAAAAACTGTTTTTT.

This chain links TRBV5-6 with TRBJ1-6; TRBD1 is a possible D gene (6 bases). The CDR3 is made up of 15 amino acids. Germline V gene sequence: CDR1 SGHDT, CDR2 YYEEEE. Trimming pared 4 bases from V and 7 bases from J, leaving 15 bases between. The CDR3 spells CASSPPSGVNSPLHF. The CDR3 DNA reads TGTGCCAGCAGCCCACCCTCAGGGGTGAATTCACCCCTCCACTTT.

About this clone: Other DNA sequences from this sample encode an identical CDR3 as well. The chain has TRBV5-1 and TRBJ1-4, with 8 bases lining up with TRBD1. The germline V gene encodes CDR1 SGHRS and CDR2 YFSETQ. The CDR3 runs to 14 residues. Losses at the gene ends were 3 bases for V and 5 bases for J; bases not matched to a gene: 3. The DNA for the CDR3 is TGCGCCAGCAGCTCACAGGGGGGGAATGAAAAACTGTTTTTT. This translates into CASSSQGGNEKLFF.

The chain joins TRBV18 to TRBJ1-5, with D possibly being TRBD1 (6 bases). V shed 2 bases and J shed 4 bases, with 18 bases lying between them. The CDR3 runs to 17 residues. Per the germline V gene, CDR1 is KGHSH and CDR2 is LQKENI. The CDR3 loop is CASSPFSGGGRNQPQHF. In nucleotides, the CDR3 is TGTGCCAGCTCACCATTTTCCGGGGGCGGTCGGAATCAGCCCCAGCATTTT. The complete variable domain, with remaining parts taken from reference TRBV18 and TRBJ1-5, reads NAGVMQNPRHLVRRRGQEARLRCSPMKGHSHVYWYRQLPEEGLKFMVYLQKENIIDESGMPKERFSAEFPKEGPSILRIQQVVRGDSAAYFCASSPFSGGGRNQPQHFGDGTRLSIL.

The V call is TRBV6-5, the J call TRBJ2-5; tentatively, D is TRBD1 (5 bases). V was pared by 1 base and J by 5 bases, with 11 bases between. This CDR3 has 14 amino acids. Germline CDR1 MNHEY, CDR2 SVGAGI. Here the CDR3 DNA reads TGTGCCAGCAGTTACTGGCAGGGTCCGGAGACCCAGTACTTC. The encoded protein is CASSYWQGPETQYF.

This clone was observed a few times. Other nucleotide sequences from this sample produce the same CDR3. This chain connects TRBV18 to TRBJ2-7; D is unresolved. CDR3 length: 11 residues. V dropped 2 bases and J dropped 2 bases, with 1 base sitting between them. The germline CDR1 and CDR2 sequences are KGHSH and LQKENI. CDR3 nucleotides: TGTGCCAGCTCACCAGCCTACGAGCAGTACTTC. Translating gives CASSPAYEQYF. Drawing the rest from reference TRBV18 and TRBJ2-7, the complete variable domain is NAGVMQNPRHLVRRRGQEARLRCSPMKGHSHVYWYRQLPEEGLKFMVYLQKENIIDESGMPKERFSAEFPKEGPSILRIQQVVRGDSAAYFCASSPAYEQYFGPGTRLTVT.